The 24 T cell receptor beta chains presented below share a single source sample, sequenced in a study of blood T cell repertoires in COVID-19. Profiling relied on immunoSEQ multiplex PCR, and the TCRdb table lists in-frame clones only, not all of them. The repertoire holds around 130,000 clones, with more than 70% as singletons. What was sequenced was peripheral blood. Every receptor here comes from a man between 60 and 75 years old with acute or convalescent COVID-19.

The rearrangement links TRBV5-1 to TRBJ1-6, with TRBD1 matching over 7 bases. The CDR3 spans 14 residues. The V gene end was trimmed by 5 bases and the J gene end by 5 bases; junction bases not matched to a gene: 4. Per the germline V gene, CDR1 is SGHRS and CDR2 is YFSETQ. This CDR3 is CASRETGNNSPLHF. The CDR3, as DNA: TGCGCCAGCAGGGAGACAGGGAATAATTCACCCCTCCACTTT.

The J gene is TRBJ2-2, the V gene TRBV11-3; 8 bases align to TRBD2. CDR3 size: 17 residues. V was pared by 4 bases and J by 5 bases, with 12 bases of the junction left unmatched. CDR1 and CDR2 from the germline V gene are SGHNT and YENEEA. Here the CDR3 reads CASSYDGRAVPTGELFF. The CDR3 nucleotides are TGTGCCAGCAGCTACGACGGGAGGGCGGTACCGACCGGGGAGCTGTTTTTT.

The chain joins TRBV19 to TRBJ1-5, with unresolved D. V lost 7 bases to trimming and J lost 4 bases, with 11 bases between them. Germline assignment: CDR1 LNHDA and CDR2 SQIVND (reference sequence). This CDR3 spans 13 amino acids. The CDR3 DNA follows: TGTGCCAGTACCCTGGCCCTTAATCAGCCCCAGCATTTT. As protein: CASTLALNQPQHF.

As concerns this clone: Other nucleotide sequences in the sample specify the same CDR3. The V call is TRBV5-4, the J call TRBJ1-1, with a possible D match to TRBD1 (6 bases). The CDR3 has 13 residues. The V end was cut by 2 bases, the J end by 5 bases, with 10 bases between. CDR1 is SGHNT and CDR2 is YYREEE in the germline V gene (reference sequence). The CDR3: CASSLQGRTEAFF. The CDR3 bases are TGTGCCAGCAGCTTACAGGGTCGGACTGAAGCTTTCTTT.

The sample holds one count of this clone. V and J are TRBV7-8 and TRBJ1-2, with D uncertain. The CDR3 consists of 13 residues. The V end lost 5 bases, the J end lost 7 bases, and 14 bases lay between the germline ends. Per germline, CDR1 SGHVS and CDR2 FQNEAQ. CDR3 amino acids: CASSPNSLRGYTF. CDR3 bases: TGTGCCAGCAGCCCGAACAGTTTGCGTGGCTACACCTTC.

This clone was seen only once. The rearrangement links TRBV14 to TRBJ2-1; 8 bases match TRBD2. From germline, CDR1 is SGHDN and CDR2 FVKESK. The CDR3 length is 12 residues. J was trimmed by 15 bases and V by 2 bases; bases with no gene match: 6. In DNA, the CDR3 is TGTGCCAGCAGCCAACCGGGAGGGCCCCCGTTCTTC. It codes for CASSQPGGPPFF.

A single count supports this clone. V usage is TRBV6-5 and J usage is TRBJ1-2; D perhaps matches TRBD1 (5 bases). Trimming removed 5 bases from V and 3 bases from J, with 13 bases in between. This CDR3 region has 14 residues. Germline V gives CDR1 MNHEY, CDR2 SVGAGI. The CDR3 spells CASSRRDGDYGYTF. For the CDR3, the DNA is TGTGCCAGCAGTCGGAGGGACGGCGACTATGGCTACACCTTC.

In DNA, the CDR3 is TGCGCCAGCAGTGATGTGGGGAGGGATGAAGCTTTCTTT. This codes for CASSDVGRDEAFF. This chain connects TRBV10-2 to TRBJ1-1; no reliable D call. Trimming removed 3 bases at V and 7 bases at J, with 12 bases between. Germline V CDR1 and CDR2: WSHSY, SAAADI. The CDR3 length is 13 residues.

The chain has TRBV7-2 and TRBJ2-3; 7 bases match TRBD2. Germline V CDR1 and CDR2: SGHTA, FQGNSA. The CDR3 consists of 15 residues. The junction had 11 bases not matched to a gene; V was cut back by 8 bases and J by 3 bases. Written as DNA, the CDR3 is TGTGCCAGCTCGAGCGCGGGAGTTCAGACAGATACGCAGTATTTT. Amino acid sequence: CASSSAGVQTDTQYF. Supplemented by reference TRBV7-2 and TRBJ2-3, the full variable domain reads GAGVSQSPSNKVTEKGKDVELRCDPISGHTALYWYRQSLGQGLEFLIYFQGNSAPDKSGLPSDRFSAERTGGSVSTLTIQRTQQEDSAVYLCASSSAGVQTDTQYFGPGTRLTVL.

The chain links TRBV10-3 to TRBJ2-1; D might be TRBD2 (7 bases). This CDR3 has 14 amino acids. V was clipped by 2 bases and J by 9 bases, with 14 bases between them. CDR1 is ENHRY, CDR2 SYGVKD, per germline. DNA of the CDR3: TGTGCCATCAGTGAGAGGGGGGAGGGTGGTGAGCAGTTCTTC. Amino acid sequence: CAISERGEGGEQFF.

The chain couples TRBV27 to TRBJ1-2; the match to TRBD1 covers 9 bases. V lost 6 bases and J lost 4; bases outside the gene matches: 15. This CDR3 is built from 17 residues. Germline CDR1 and CDR2: MNHEY and SMNVEV (reference sequence). CDR3 in amino acids: CASSLDSGQGSSYGYTF. DNA for the CDR3: TGTGCCAGCAGCTTAGACTCCGGACAGGGGAGTAGCTATGGCTACACCTTC.

This chain links TRBV30 with TRBJ2-2; TRBD1 matches at 8 bases. There are 16 residues in the CDR3. Trimming removed 6 bases from V and 6 bases from J; junction bases left unmatched: 15. Germline V gives CDR1 GTSNPN, CDR2 SVGIG (reference sequence). The CDR3, as DNA: TGTGCCTGTCGCCTTCGGGGACAGGTTTCGTCCGGGGAGCTGTTTTTT. It encodes CACRLRGQVSSGELFF.

The V and J genes are TRBV5-1 and TRBJ2-7; 14 bases fit TRBD2. Germline CDR1 reads SGHRS; CDR2 reads YFSETQ. This CDR3 contains 15 residues. The junction had 4 bases not matched to a gene; V was cut back by 4 bases and J by 4 bases. CDR3 bases: TGCGCCAGCAGCCCGGGACTAGCGGGAGCGTACGAGCAGTACTTC. It is translated as CASSPGLAGAYEQYF.

There are a few counts of this clone. This chain joins TRBV3-1 (or the pseudogene TRBV3-2) and TRBJ1-3, with TRBD1 as a possible D gene (6 bases). Germline V gene data show CDR1 as LGHDT and CDR2 as YNNKEL (reference sequence). The CDR3 sequence is 15 residues long. V dropped 2 bases and J dropped 0 bases, with 8 bases sitting between them. Written as DNA, the CDR3 is TGTGCCAGCAGCCAAACAGGGAACTCTGGAAACACCATATATTTT. It specifies CASSQTGNSGNTIYF.

This clone was seen more than once but under ten times. The chain recombines TRBV7-7 with TRBJ2-1, with D uncertain. There are 15 residues in the CDR3. CDR1 is SSHAT and CDR2 is FNYEAQ in the germline V gene (reference sequence). V lost 2 bases to trimming and J lost 8 bases, with 16 bases between them. The CDR3 sequence: CASSLSSYGEYEQFF. CDR3 coding DNA: TGTGCCAGCAGCTTAAGTTCGTATGGAGAGTATGAGCAGTTCTTC. The full variable domain, completed using reference TRBV7-7 and TRBJ2-1, is GAGVSQSPRYKVTKRGQDVTLRCDPISSHATLYWYQQALGQGPEFLTYFNYEAQPDKSGLPSDRFSAERPEGSISTLTIQRTEQRDSAMYRCASSLSSYGEYEQFFGPGTRLTVL.

V gene TRBV7-2 combines with J gene TRBJ2-3, with 11 bases that match TRBD2. Germline CDR1 is SGHTA and CDR2 is FQGNSA. The CDR3 totals 18 residues. Trimming cost V 2 bases and J 1 base; bases outside gene matches: 8. CDR3 residues: CASSLSLAGDGGTDTQYF. The DNA of the CDR3 is TGTGCCAGCAGCTTATCACTAGCGGGAGACGGGGGCACAGATACGCAGTATTTT.

The chain uses TRBV28 and TRBJ2-2; a weak D match, TRBD2 (6 bases). The CDR3 spans 14 residues. V was shortened by 1 base and J by 4 bases, with 7 bases between the two germline ends. Germline values: CDR1 MDHEN, CDR2 SYDVKM. This CDR3 reads CASSLLGGTGELFF. For the CDR3, the DNA is TGTGCCAGCAGTTTATTGGGGGGCACCGGGGAGCTGTTTTTT.

The chain employs TRBV6-5 and TRBJ1-2; 8 bases fit TRBD1. The CDR3 has 13 residues. CDR1 is MNHEY and CDR2 is SVGAGI in the germline V gene. V was clipped by 7 bases and J by 2 bases; unmatched bases: 3. Written as DNA, the CDR3 is TGTGCCAGCACGCGACAGGGGAACTATGGCTACACCTTC. Translating gives CASTRQGNYGYTF.

The chain uses TRBV6-5 and TRBJ1-5; 8 bases line up with TRBD1. The junction had 6 bases not matched to a gene; V was cut back by 6 bases and J by 5 bases. The germline gives CDR1 MNHEY, CDR2 SVGAGI. The CDR3 is made up of 14 amino acids. This CDR3 reads CASSLGQGHQPQHF. The CDR3 bases are TGTGCCAGCAGCTTAGGACAGGGACATCAGCCCCAGCATTTT.

The V call is TRBV27, the J call TRBJ2-3; possible D gene TRBD1, 6 bases. CDR3 length equals 16 residues. V was clipped by 2 bases and J by 3 bases, with 15 bases between them. Germline V gene data show CDR1 as MNHEY and CDR2 as SMNVEV (reference sequence). CDR3 nucleotide sequence: TGTGCCAGCAGTTTAACCGAGAACAGGGAGACAGATACGCAGTATTTT. Translating it yields CASSLTENRETDTQYF.

CDR3 sequence (DNA): TGTGCCAGCAGTCCAACAGGGGCCACTGAAGCTTTCTTT. This sequence encodes CASSPTGATEAFF. The chain joins TRBV25-1 to TRBJ1-1; 7 nucleotides agree with TRBD1. The CDR3 runs to 13 residues. CDR1 and CDR2 from the germline V gene are MGHDK and SYGVNS. J was trimmed by 4 bases and V by 5 bases; bases with no gene match: 4.

The chain has TRBV12-3 or TRBV12-4 and TRBJ2-7; a possible D gene is TRBD1 (5 bases). The CDR3 has 12 residues. V lost 7 bases, J lost 6 bases, and 13 bases lay in between. Here the CDR3 reads CASTTQGREQYF. The CDR3 region has the DNA TGTGCCAGCACCACCCAGGGTCGCGAGCAGTACTTC.

V gene TRBV5-1 combines with J gene TRBJ1-2, with 8 nucleotides matching TRBD1. Germline V gives CDR1 SGHRS, CDR2 YFSETQ. The ends lost 5 bases at V and 8 bases at J; junction bases unmatched: 5. The CDR3 is 12 residues long. The CDR3 nucleotides are TGCGCCAGCAGGAGGACAGGGTTCGGCTACACCTTC. Residues: CASRRTGFGYTF.

V is TRBV24-1 and J is TRBJ2-7; 7 bases are shared with TRBD1. J gave up 3 bases and V 4 bases, and 5 bases lay outside the gene matches. The germline gives CDR1 KGHDR, CDR2 SFDVKD. The length of the CDR3 is 14 residues. CDR3 sequence: CATSESTGNYEQYF. The CDR3 DNA reads as TGTGCCACCAGTGAATCGACAGGGAACTACGAGCAGTACTTC.